The T cell receptor (beta chain) described here comes from a study of OX40 agonist ivuxolimab in advanced cancers. Study-wide context: Ivuxolimab was a fully human IgG2 agonistic monoclonal antibody targeting the costimulatory receptor OX40 (CD134). The purpose of peripheral TCRbeta sequencing was to test whether ivuxolimab changed TCR sequence diversity and led to clonal T-cell expansion. Of the approximately 50 dose-escalation patients, hepatocellular carcinoma was present in about 20, melanoma in about 15, renal cell carcinoma in 9 and head and neck cancer in 9. A male proportion of 70% to 90% and a mean age of 60 years, ranging from about 20 to 80, were recorded for the dose-escalation cohort. The paper covers the monotherapy dose-escalation part of the phase I ivuxolimab trial, which included N of about 50 patients. Intravenous ivuxolimab was administered to patients every 2 weeks at six dose levels: 0.01, 0.1, 0.3, 1.5, 3 and 10 mg/kg. Prior anti-PD-1, anti-PD-L1 or anti-CTLA-4 therapy was permitted, and 30% to 50% of dose-escalation patients had received checkpoint inhibitors. Partial responses occurred in three dose-escalation patients, of whom one had hepatocellular carcinoma and two had cutaneous melanoma.

What the study reported, not specific to this receptor: After ivuxolimab, expanded clones were on average more numerous among CD8+ T cells than among CD4+ T cells. At doses of 0.1 to 3.0 mg/kg, clonal expansion of both CD4+ and CD8+ T cells in blood was seen between baseline and week 6. Low levels of normalized T-cell clonal expansion were also seen in some patients who did not respond. The antigen specificity of the clonally expanded peripheral T cells was not determined. Partial responders in the 0.1-3.0 mg/kg groups had among the lowest normalized peripheral clonal expansion, especially among CD8+ T cells.

Patients with autoimmune disease history or receiving systemic immunosuppression were excluded from the trial. In every dose cohort, peripheral blood was drawn for TCR sequencing at baseline, cycle 4 day 1, and cycle 7 day 1. The samples were taken from a phase I, first-in-human, multicenter, open-label dose-escalation trial of ivuxolimab. Adults with locally advanced or metastatic head and neck squamous cell, hepatocellular, melanoma or renal cell carcinoma were enrolled in the trial. Before TCR sequencing, CD4+ T cells and CD8+ T cells were sorted from peripheral blood as separate populations. Genomic DNA was isolated from the sorted cells so that the TCRbeta CDR3 region could be sequenced. The immunoSEQ Assay was used to sequence the TCRbeta CDR3 regions. Sourced from immuneACCESS, this table was stored by TCRdb with only in-frame sequences that have V and J called. A share of the clones is absent; for the studies checked, an unresolved V gene accounts for under half, and the remainder has no known explanation. The sample data list around 100,000 clones, and roughly 89% of these were observed just once. Around 1.6% of the sample goes to the ten largest clones.

Concerning this clone itself: Its antigen is not yet known. Within one base of it there is no much larger clone, and no base qualities were kept.

The specimen was CD4+ or CD8+ T cells sorted from blood, collected in a trial of the OX40 agonist ivuxolimab. The receptor comes from an adult with an advanced solid tumor such as melanoma, head and neck, liver or kidney cancer.

The CDR3 is CASSQSRGNDQPQHF. The DNA sequence is TGTGCCAGCAGCCAATCGAGAGGGAACGATCAGCCCCAGCATTTT. This chain is built from TRBV16 and TRBJ1-5; the D gene is not confidently resolved. V and J lose 0 bases and 5 bases, and a span of 11 bases separates them. For CDR1 and CDR2, the germline V gene lists KGHSY and FQNENV. The CDR3 runs 15 amino acids, cysteine and phenylalanine included. Just the 45-base CDR3 DNA is kept, in frame starting at base 1.